Below, 28 T cell receptor beta chains from the same sample are listed, as sequenced in a study of shared clonotypes between healthy human individuals. Measured with immunoSEQ multiplex PCR; TCRdb has only the in-frame clones, and not every one. The sample consists of around 600,000 clones, 85% to 95% of them appearing once. CD45RO-negative cells were positively selected for CCR7, leaving out terminally differentiated effector memory CD45RA+ cells. The sequencing input was naive CD8+ T cells sorted from blood. These TCRs come from a woman in her twenties or thirties in good health.

V is TRBV4-1 and J is TRBJ2-7, with D perhaps matching TRBD2 (6 bases). This CDR3 spans 15 amino acids. V was pared by 4 bases and J by 0 bases, with 13 bases between. The germline V gene encodes CDR1 MGHRA and CDR2 YSYEKL. The CDR3 sequence: CASSLTLGGSYEQYF. CDR3 nucleotide sequence: TGCGCCAGCAGCCTAACCCTGGGGGGCTCCTACGAGCAGTACTTC.

CDR3 loop: CASSVGLAKSSYNEQFF. Here the CDR3 DNA reads TGTGCCAGCAGCGTAGGTCTAGCGAAAAGCTCCTACAATGAGCAGTTCTTC. The rearrangement links TRBV9 to TRBJ2-1; possibly TRBD2 for D (6 bases). The germline V gene encodes CDR1 SGDLS and CDR2 YYNGEE. V dropped 0 bases and J dropped 0 bases, with 13 bases sitting between them. The CDR3 contains 17 residues.

CDR3: CASSLERAVSNQPQHF. CDR3 nucleotide sequence: TGTGCCAGCAGCTTAGAGCGCGCAGTGAGCAATCAGCCCCAGCATTTT. The rearrangement uses TRBV7-8 and TRBJ1-5; D is ambiguous. Trimming took off 1 base at V and 1 base at J, with 11 bases between the two ends. CDR1 is SGHVS and CDR2 is FQNEAQ in the germline V gene. This CDR3 has 16 amino acids. Variable domain in full (rest from reference TRBV7-8 and TRBJ1-5): GAGVSQSPRYKVAKRGQDVALRCDPISGHVSLFWYQQALGQGPEFLTYFQNEAQLDKSGLPSDRFFAERPEGSVSTLKIQRTQQEDSAVYLCASSLERAVSNQPQHFGDGTRLSIL.

The chain is built from TRBV7-2 and TRBJ2-1; 9 positions agree with TRBD2. CDR3 length equals 15 residues. Trimming took 5 bases from V and 4 from J; bases not matched to a gene: 6. Germline V gene data show CDR1 as SGHTA and CDR2 as FQGNSA. CDR3: CASSQTSGVYNEQFF. The CDR3 coding sequence is TGTGCCAGCAGCCAGACTAGCGGAGTATACAATGAGCAGTTCTTC.

The V gene is TRBV28, the J gene TRBJ2-7, with D possibly being TRBD1 or TRBD2 (5 bases each). This CDR3 contains 12 residues. V shed 8 bases and J shed 3 bases, with 11 bases lying between them. The germline gives CDR1 MDHEN, CDR2 SYDVKM. The CDR3, as DNA: TGTGCCAGCGGGACGACGGTCTACGAGCAGTACTTC. Translating it yields CASGTTVYEQYF.

The chain combines TRBV5-6 with TRBJ2-1; the D is unclear. The V and J ends lost 0 bases and 5 bases respectively, with 9 bases between them. The CDR3 is 14 residues long. Germline V CDR1 and CDR2: SGHDT, YYEEEE. CDR3: CASSLASGDNEQFF. For the CDR3, the DNA is TGTGCCAGCAGCTTGGCCTCGGGCGACAATGAGCAGTTCTTC.

V is TRBV7-9 and J is TRBJ1-2, with 10 bases fitting TRBD1. V shed 3 bases and J 5 bases; nucleotides not matched to a gene: 12. The CDR3 is 17 amino acids. Germline assignment: CDR1 SEHNR and CDR2 FQNEAQ (reference sequence). CDR3 in DNA: TGTGCCAGCAGCTTTTCCGGGACAGGGGAGTTAGGGTATGGCTACACCTTC. This translates into CASSFSGTGELGYGYTF.

The J gene is TRBJ2-7, the V gene TRBV30; maybe TRBD2 (5 bases). This CDR3 contains 13 residues. CDR1 and CDR2 (germline): GTSNPN, SVGIG (reference sequence). Trimming shortened V by 0 bases and J by 6 bases, and 12 bases separated the two germline ends. The CDR3, as DNA: TGTGCCTGGAGTGTATGGAGTGCGGGCGAGCAGTACTTC. Protein sequence: CAWSVWSAGEQYF.

The CDR3 sequence: CSVEIRGEQFF. The CDR3 nucleotides read TGCAGCGTAGAAATCAGGGGCGAGCAGTTCTTC. The V gene is TRBV29-1, the J gene TRBJ2-1, with D maybe TRBD1 (6 bases). Deletions cut 6 bases from V and 10 bases from J, with 13 bases between. Germline V lookup: CDR1 SQVTM, CDR2 ANQGSEA. The CDR3 is made up of 11 amino acids.

This chain connects TRBV19 to TRBJ1-1; D is unresolved. CDR1 and CDR2 (germline): LNHDA, SQIVND (reference sequence). There are 13 residues in the CDR3. The ends were cut back, 6 bases at V and 5 bases at J, with 13 bases in the middle. The DNA for the CDR3 is TGTGCCAGTAGCGAGGCTCTAGCAACTGAAGCTTTCTTT. This translates into CASSEALATEAFF.

The CDR3 loop reads CASYALAGNTGELFF. CDR3 DNA sequence: TGTGCCAGCTACGCACTAGCGGGGAACACCGGGGAGCTGTTTTTT. The chain joins TRBV28 to TRBJ2-2; TRBD2 matches at 9 bases. The CDR3 sequence is 15 residues long. Germline CDR1 MDHEN, CDR2 SYDVKM. V shed 8 bases, J shed 1 base, and the junction held 5 bases outside the gene matches.

The V call is TRBV7-9, the J call TRBJ2-1, with D unclear. In germline, CDR1 is SEHNR, CDR2 FQNEAQ (reference sequence). V lost 7 bases, J lost 5 bases, and 12 bases lay in between. The CDR3 has 13 residues. CDR3 region: CASTPLENNEQFF. As DNA, the CDR3 is TGTGCCAGCACCCCCCTAGAAAACAATGAGCAGTTCTTC.

J is TRBJ1-2 and V is TRBV28; no clear D. This CDR3 is 14 amino acids long. With 2 bases removed from V and 2 bases from J, the gap between germline ends came to 9 bases. Germline V gene sequence: CDR1 MDHEN, CDR2 SYDVKM. The CDR3 sequence is CASSLRAVNYGYTF. The CDR3 DNA is TGTGCCAGCAGTTTAAGGGCAGTAAACTATGGCTACACCTTC.

The chain recombines TRBV11-2 with TRBJ2-7, with D unclear. CDR3 length: 13 amino acids. CDR1 SGHAT and CDR2 FQNNGV come from the germline V gene. The ends were cut back, 7 bases at V and 4 bases at J, with 14 bases in the middle. The CDR3, as DNA: TGTGCCAGCAACCCTTCGGTGGGGTACGAGCAGTACTTC. Its translation is CASNPSVGYEQYF.

A word on this clone: This sample includes further DNA sequences coding for the same CDR3. Here the CDR3 reads CASSLFSYNEQFF. The CDR3 bases are TGTGCCAGCAGTTTATTCTCCTACAATGAGCAGTTCTTC. The chain uses TRBV27 and TRBJ2-1, with D unclear. Germline assignment: CDR1 MNHEY and CDR2 SMNVEV (reference sequence). V dropped 1 base and J dropped 0 bases, with 1 base sitting between them. CDR3 length: 13 amino acids.

The V gene is TRBV2, the J gene TRBJ2-7, with 8 bases lining up with TRBD2. The trim removed 5 bases at V and 3 bases at J, leaving 9 bases unmatched. CDR1 and CDR2 (germline): SNHLY, FYNNEI. The CDR3 spans 15 residues. CDR3 DNA sequence: TGTGCCAGCAGTTACACTAGCGGCGGAAGCTACGAGCAGTACTTC. It codes for CASSYTSGGSYEQYF.

To note about this clone: Within the sample, other DNA sequences also encode this same CDR3. This rearrangement joins TRBV5-4 to TRBJ2-7; 7 bases align to TRBD2. Germline V lookup: CDR1 SGHNT, CDR2 YYREEE (reference sequence). The CDR3 runs to 14 residues. J lost 0 bases, V lost 2 bases, and 2 bases had no gene match. The CDR3: CASSFRGSSYEQYF. In nucleotides, the CDR3 is TGTGCCAGCAGCTTCCGCGGGAGCTCCTACGAGCAGTACTTC.

There are a few counts of this clone. This sequence joins TRBV9 and TRBJ1-2; 9 bases align to TRBD1. Germline lookup yields CDR1 SGDLS and CDR2 YYNGEE. V trimming: 3 bases; J trimming: 4 bases; junction bases outside the gene matches: 19. This CDR3 comprises 19 residues. The CDR3 spells CASSGTKGTGGPPLYGYTF. The CDR3 DNA is TGTGCCAGCAGCGGAACAAAGGGAACAGGGGGCCCCCCTCTCTATGGCTACACCTTC.

On this clone itself: The same CDR3 is also encoded by other DNA sequences in this sample. The gene calls are TRBV28 and TRBJ2-7; D unclear. The CDR3 consists of 13 residues. The V end was cut by 3 bases, the J end by 1 base, with 7 bases between. Germline values: CDR1 MDHEN, CDR2 SYDVKM. CDR3 coding DNA: TGTGCCAGCAGTTTCCCAGGATCCTACGAGCAGTACTTC. Residues: CASSFPGSYEQYF.

This chain links TRBV28 with TRBJ1-2; no clear D. The CDR3 has 13 amino acids. Trimming took 3 bases from V and 6 from J, leaving 11 bases between them. Germline V gene sequence: CDR1 MDHEN, CDR2 SYDVKM. CDR3 residues: CASSFHNSHGYTF. As DNA, the CDR3 is TGTGCCAGCAGTTTCCACAATTCGCATGGCTACACCTTC.

About this clone: Other DNA sequences in this sample translate to the same CDR3. V and J are TRBV7-9 and TRBJ2-7; D may match TRBD1 or TRBD2 (5 bases each). This CDR3 spans 12 amino acids. The V gene's germline CDR1 is SEHNR and CDR2 FQNEAQ (reference sequence). V lost 5 bases to trimming and J lost 1 base, with 6 bases between them. CDR3: CASSGTSYEQYF. DNA for the CDR3: TGTGCCAGCAGCGGGACGTCCTACGAGCAGTACTTC.

The V call is TRBV15, the J call TRBJ2-7; D gene uncertain. The V and J ends lost 4 bases and 2 bases respectively, with 9 bases between them. CDR3 length equals 13 residues. From germline, CDR1 is LNHNV and CDR2 YYDKDF (reference sequence). The CDR3 nucleotides are TGTGCCACCAGCATAGCTGATGCCTACGAGCAGTACTTC. It codes for CATSIADAYEQYF.

The rearrangement links TRBV2 to TRBJ2-2, with unresolved D. Per germline, CDR1 SNHLY and CDR2 FYNNEI. The CDR3 is 16 residues long. Trimming removed 7 bases at V and 4 bases at J, with 19 bases between. CDR3 protein: CASNGVGSVTTGELFF. The CDR3 DNA is TGTGCCAGCAACGGCGTGGGCTCCGTAACCACCGGGGAGCTGTTTTTT.

This clone was counted between two and nine times. The chain carries TRBV7-9 and TRBJ2-1, with TRBD1 identical over 10 bases. The germline gives CDR1 SEHNR, CDR2 FQNEAQ (reference sequence). Trimming removed 6 bases from V and 9 bases from J; junction bases left unmatched: 8. The length of the CDR3 is 14 residues. The CDR3 DNA is TGTGCCAGCAGGGCCGGGACAGGGGATCTTGAGCAGTTCTTC. It yields the protein CASRAGTGDLEQFF.

J is TRBJ1-4 and V is TRBV28; 8 positions match TRBD1. This CDR3 region has 15 residues. V was pared by 8 bases and J by 8 bases, with 13 bases of the junction left unmatched. The germline gives CDR1 MDHEN, CDR2 SYDVKM. CDR3 amino acids: CASAPPQGAGEKLFF. In nucleotides, the CDR3 is TGTGCCAGCGCTCCTCCCCAGGGGGCGGGAGAAAAACTGTTTTTT.

Written as DNA, the CDR3 is TGTGCCAGCAGTGAAACGTTGGGACTAGCGGGGCCCGGGGACGAGCAGTACTTC. Encoded protein: CASSETLGLAGPGDEQYF. The V call is TRBV2, the J call TRBJ2-7, with 13 bases that match TRBD2. Germline V gene sequence: CDR1 SNHLY, CDR2 FYNNEI. V was pared by 2 bases and J by 5 bases, with 12 bases of the junction left unmatched. This CDR3 is 18 amino acids long.

The V and J genes are TRBV2 and TRBJ2-1; no clear D. Germline V gene sequence: CDR1 SNHLY, CDR2 FYNNEI. Trimming cost V 3 bases and J 3 bases, with 3 bases left between them. The CDR3 covers 12 residues. The CDR3 DNA follows: TGTGCCAGCAGTGACCGCTACAATGAGCAGTTCTTC. Translated: CASSDRYNEQFF.

The rearrangement links TRBV28 to TRBJ2-7; D might be TRBD1 (6 bases). Between the trimmed V and J ends, which lost 11 bases and 5 bases, there was a span of 10 bases. In germline, CDR1 is MDHEN, CDR2 SYDVKM. The length of the CDR3 is 10 residues. The CDR3 sequence: CAAQGHEQYF. The CDR3 DNA reads as TGTGCCGCGCAGGGGCACGAGCAGTACTTC.